Below, 19 T cell receptor beta chains from the same sample are listed, as sequenced in a study of Graves' ophthalmopathy and Graves' hyperthyroidism. RNA served as the template for amplifying TCR beta CDR3 regions. Second-round multiplex PCR followed a first-round RT-PCR using HTBI primers. TCRdb reprocessed the multiplex PCR reads via MiXCR and lists one record per CDR3 protein. Of 650,000 to 900,000 distinct CDR3 sequences listed, around 40% were seen once; the top ten hold roughly 45%. Specimen: peripheral blood. The receptor set was obtained from an adult man with Graves' ophthalmopathy.

J is TRBJ1-5 and V is TRBV2, with TRBD1 matching over 7 bases. The CDR3 has 16 amino acids. The junction had 7 bases not matched to a gene; V was cut back by 5 bases and J by 0 bases. Germline CDR1 SNHLY, CDR2 FYNNEI. CDR3 sequence: CASSKGTAYSNQPQHF. The CDR3 bases are TGTGCCAGCAGTAAAGGGACAGCCTATAGCAATCAGCCCCAGCATTTT.

CDR3 amino acids: CASCGTRRDIQYF. CDR3 in DNA: TGTGCCAGCTGCGGGACTCGCCGGGACATTCAGTACTTC. This chain joins TRBV2 and TRBJ2-5, with D maybe TRBD2 (6 bases). The J call is in doubt because the DNA end fits TRBJ2-4 better. The CDR3 is 13 residues long. Germline CDR1 SNHLY, CDR2 FYNNEI.

In its sample, this clonotype was seen many times. The chain recombines TRBV6-6 with TRBJ2-5; D gene uncertain. Trimming took off 2 bases at V and 3 bases at J, with 7 bases between the two ends. This CDR3 region has 13 residues. The V gene's germline CDR1 is MNHNY and CDR2 SVGAGI (reference sequence). CDR3 nucleotides: TGTGCCAGCAGTTACGTCGGTAAAGAGACCCAGTACTTC. Translation: CASSYVGKETQYF.

The rearrangement joins TRBV6-1 to TRBJ1-1; 12 bases align to TRBD1. This CDR3 has 15 amino acids. Trimming cost V 6 bases and J 7 bases; bases outside gene matches: 9. Germline lookup yields CDR1 MNHNS and CDR2 SASEGT. This chain's CDR3 is CASSSGQGARSEAFF. As DNA, the CDR3 is TGTGCCAGCAGCTCGGGACAGGGGGCGCGAAGTGAAGCTTTCTTT.

This clonotype was seen a handful of times. This sequence joins TRBV12-3 or TRBV12-4 and TRBJ1-4; no clear D. Deletions cut 2 bases from V and 0 bases from J, with 7 bases between. The CDR3 runs 15 residues. The DNA for the CDR3 is TGTGCCAGCAGTTTAACTGAGTCAACTAATGAAAAACTGTTTTTT. This translates into CASSLTESTNEKLFF.

The sample holds many counts of this clonotype. V gene TRBV7-2 combines with J gene TRBJ2-5; D unresolved. V was shortened by 5 bases and J by 1 base, with 11 bases between the two germline ends. CDR3 size: 14 residues. CDR1 and CDR2 from the germline V gene are SGHTA and FQGNSA. CDR3 sequence: CASSPGYVQETQYF. CDR3 nucleotides: TGTGCCAGCAGCCCCGGTTACGTCCAAGAGACCCAGTACTTC.

This clonotype was detected ten times or more. The V and J genes are TRBV7-9 and TRBJ1-2; D is uncertain. Between the trimmed V and J ends, which lost 1 base and 4 bases, there was a span of 13 bases. The CDR3 consists of 15 residues. Germline CDR1 SEHNR, CDR2 FQNEAQ (reference sequence). This chain's CDR3 is CASSLDRALGYGYTF. The CDR3, as DNA: TGTGCCAGCAGCTTAGATCGGGCTTTGGGCTATGGCTACACCTTC. Based on the CDR3 plus reference TRBV7-9 and TRBJ1-2, the full variable domain is DTGVSQNPRHKITKRGQNVTFRCDPISEHNRLYWYRQTLGQGPEFLTYFQNEAQLEKSRLLSDRFSAERPKGSFSTLEIQRTEQGDSAMYLCASSLDRALGYGYTFGSGTRLTVV.

With respect to this clonotype: A much larger clonotype is one base distant, so this may be a read error. The chain joins TRBV19 to TRBJ1-2, with 8 positions matching TRBD1. The CDR3 is made up of 13 amino acids. The V segment lost 11 bases and the J segment 3 bases; nucleotides outside the gene matches: 8. Germline V gives CDR1 LNHDA, CDR2 SQIVND (reference sequence). CDR3 DNA sequence: TGTGCCGGCCGACAGGGGTCGGACTATGGCTACACCTTC. Protein: CAGRQGSDYGYTF.

This clonotype has a handful of counts. V usage is TRBV5-1 and J usage is TRBJ1-1, with TRBD1 identical over 9 bases. Trimming removed 4 bases from V and 8 bases from J; junction bases left unmatched: 6. The CDR3 covers 13 residues. Germline CDR1 and CDR2: SGHRS and YFSETQ. The CDR3 DNA follows: TGCGCCAGCAGCCTGGGACAGGGCAGGGAAGCTTTCTTT. This encodes CASSLGQGREAFF.

Regarding this clonotype: One end of the junction is discordant with germline, which a read error may explain. The CDR3 spells CASSSPPEQYF. The CDR3 region has the DNA TGTGCCAGCAGTTCCCCCCCCGAGCAGTACTTC. This rearrangement joins TRBV10-3 to TRBJ2-7; D not resolved. The CDR3 is 11 amino acids. Per the germline V gene, CDR1 is ENHRY and CDR2 is SYGVKD.

Ten or more counts support this clonotype. The chain combines TRBV29-1 with TRBJ1-5, with D unresolved. Deletions cut 0 bases from V and 3 bases from J, with 6 bases between. CDR1 is SQVTM and CDR2 is ANQGSEA in the germline V gene. There are 13 residues in the CDR3. In DNA form, the CDR3 reads TGCAGCGTTGAAGAAACAGTCAATCAGCCCCAGCATTTT. The encoded protein is CSVEETVNQPQHF.

The chain links TRBV29-1 to TRBJ2-7; TRBD2 agrees at 10 bases. V lost 7 bases to trimming and J lost 3 bases; unmatched junction nucleotides: 6. There are 13 residues in the CDR3. Germline assignment: CDR1 SQVTM and CDR2 ANQGSEA. Here the CDR3 reads CSARTSGYYEQYF. In DNA, the CDR3 is TGCAGCGCCCGGACTAGCGGCTACTACGAGCAGTACTTC.

This clonotype was seen many times. This chain joins TRBV2 and TRBJ1-5; unclear D gene. The CDR3 contains 13 residues. CDR1 and CDR2 (germline): SNHLY, FYNNEI. Trimming removed 4 bases at V and 7 bases at J, with 11 bases between. CDR3 nucleotides: TGTGCCAGCAGTGCAGAGGGAGAGCAGCCCCAGCATTTT. This gives the protein CASSAEGEQPQHF.

Remarks on this clonotype: This may arise from a read error, as a much more abundant clone is one base away. The chain uses TRBV9 and TRBJ2-2; perhaps TRBD2 as D (5 bases). In germline, CDR1 is SGDLS, CDR2 YYNGEE. V was shortened by 3 bases and J by 6 bases, with 6 bases between the two germline ends. The CDR3 is 12 residues long. The CDR3 nucleotides read TGTGCCAGCAGCGACGGGGCCGGGGAGCTGTTTTTT. It is translated as CASSDGAGELFF.

The sample holds one count of this clonotype. This chain uses TRBV25-1 with TRBJ2-6, with D perhaps TRBD2 (7 bases). The CDR3 covers 18 residues. The germline gives CDR1 MGHDK, CDR2 SYGVNS. Trimming left V 6 bases short and J 0 bases short, with 18 bases between. The CDR3 reads CASSLVPGDYSGANVLTF. The CDR3 coding sequence is TGTGCCAGCAGCTTGGTGCCAGGGGACTACTCTGGGGCCAACGTCCTGACTTTC. Full variable domain (rest looked up from reference TRBV25-1 and TRBJ2-6): EADIYQTPRYLVIGTGKKITLECSQTMGHDKMYWYQQDPGMELHLIHYSYGVNSTEKGDLSSESTVSRIRTEHFPLTLESARPSHTSQYLCASSLVPGDYSGANVLTFGAGSRLTVL.

This clonotype was detected ten times or more. The chain has TRBV7-9 and TRBJ1-2; possibly TRBD1 for D (5 bases). Trimming took off 1 base at V and 4 bases at J, with 13 bases between the two ends. This CDR3 is 15 amino acids long. Germline V gives CDR1 SEHNR, CDR2 FQNEAQ (reference sequence). CDR3 in DNA: TGTGCCAGCAGCTTAGTGCGGGGCAATGCCTATGGCTACACCTTC. Its protein product is CASSLVRGNAYGYTF.

The chain links TRBV7-9 to TRBJ2-5; TRBD2 aligns across 9 bases. The V gene end was trimmed by 3 bases and the J gene end by 5 bases; junction bases not matched to a gene: 10. The CDR3 spans 16 residues. CDR1 is SEHNR and CDR2 is FQNEAQ in the germline V gene (reference sequence). The CDR3 nucleotides read TGTGCCAGCAGCTTTAGTAGCGGGAGCCGCCGGGAGACCCAGTACTTC. Protein: CASSFSSGSRRETQYF.

The chain uses TRBV7-2 and TRBJ2-5; 14 positions agree with TRBD2. From germline, CDR1 is SGHTA and CDR2 FQGNSA. V trimming: 4 bases; J trimming: 6 bases; junction bases outside the gene matches: 10. This CDR3 region has 17 residues. DNA of the CDR3: TGTGCCAGCAGCTCACCGACTAGCGGGAGGGCCGCGAAGACCCAGTACTTC. Amino acids: CASSSPTSGRAAKTQYF.

This clonotype came up many times. This chain connects TRBV25-1 to TRBJ2-7; no reliable D call. The germline gives CDR1 MGHDK, CDR2 SYGVNS. Trimming cost V 1 base and J 7 bases, with 14 bases left between them. This CDR3 spans 14 amino acids. The CDR3 reads CASSELVGFREQYF. For the CDR3, the DNA is TGTGCCAGCAGTGAATTGGTAGGGTTTCGGGAGCAGTACTTC.